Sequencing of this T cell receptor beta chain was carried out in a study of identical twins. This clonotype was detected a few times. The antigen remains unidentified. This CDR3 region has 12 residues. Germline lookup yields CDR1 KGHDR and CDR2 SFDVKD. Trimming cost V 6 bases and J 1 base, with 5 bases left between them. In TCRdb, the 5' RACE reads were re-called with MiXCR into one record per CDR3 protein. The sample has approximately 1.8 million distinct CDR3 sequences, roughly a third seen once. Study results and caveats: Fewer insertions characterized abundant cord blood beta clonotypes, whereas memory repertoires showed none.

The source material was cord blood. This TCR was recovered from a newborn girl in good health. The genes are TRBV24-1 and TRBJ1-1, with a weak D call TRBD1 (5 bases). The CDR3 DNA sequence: TGTGCCACCAGTCAGGGGAACACTGAAGCTTTCTTT. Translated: CATSQGNTEAFF.